One sample yielded the 23 T cell receptor beta chains listed below, sequenced in a study of blood T cells in healthy people across ages. The second PCR ran about 6 to 12 cycles with a sample-barcoded 5' primer and J-beta primers. Using its own MiXCR run on the 5' RACE reads, TCRdb lists one record per CDR3 protein. The sample carries 1.5 million to 2 million distinct CDR3 sequences, 25% to 30% recorded once. Sequenced: blood. All receptors come from a woman between 25 and 40 years old in good health.

This rearrangement joins TRBV15 to TRBJ2-7, with D hard to call. The CDR3 covers 14 residues. Germline assignment: CDR1 LNHNV and CDR2 YYDKDF (reference sequence). Trimming shortened V by 11 bases and J by 2 bases, and 19 bases separated the two germline ends. This chain's CDR3 is CASFGQQDTYEQYF. The CDR3 DNA reads TGTGCCTCTTTCGGGCAGCAGGATACCTACGAGCAGTACTTC. The full variable domain, completed using reference TRBV15 and TRBJ2-7, is DAMVIQNPRYQVTQFGKPVTLSCSQTLNHNVMYWYQQKSSQAPKLLFHYYDKDFNNEADTPDNFQSRRPNTSFCFLDIRSPGLGDTAMYLCASFGQQDTYEQYFGPGTRLTVT.

This clonotype was counted only a few times. The chain has TRBV4-1 and TRBJ1-2; D might be TRBD1 (5 bases). Germline loops: CDR1 MGHRA, CDR2 YSYEKL. The CDR3 totals 13 residues. Trimming removed 5 bases at V and 4 bases at J, with 11 bases between. In nucleotides, the CDR3 is TGCGCCAGCAGCGCGGACAAGTGCTATGGCTACACCTTC. Protein product: CASSADKCYGYTF.

In this sample, this clonotype turned up many times. This rearrangement joins TRBV12-3 or TRBV12-4 to TRBJ2-7; 8 positions agree with TRBD2. The CDR3 totals 13 residues. Germline trimming cut 4 bases from V and 7 bases from J; bases unmatched to any gene: 6. CDR3 sequence reads: CASSYSGGGEQYF. CDR3 coding DNA: TGTGCCAGCAGTTACAGCGGGGGAGGAGAGCAGTACTTC.

This clonotype was counted at least ten times. The rearrangement uses TRBV29-1 and TRBJ2-1; 8 nucleotides match TRBD1. The CDR3 has 12 amino acids. Germline V lookup: CDR1 SQVTM, CDR2 ANQGSEA. Germline trimming cut 7 bases from V and 7 bases from J; bases unmatched to any gene: 6. CDR3 sequence (DNA): TGCAGCGGGCGGACAGGGAGAAATGAGCAGTTCTTC. It codes for CSGRTGRNEQFF.

The chain joins TRBV24-1 to TRBJ2-5, with D perhaps matching TRBD2 (5 bases). Germline V CDR1 and CDR2: KGHDR, SFDVKD. This CDR3 is 13 amino acids long. V shed 3 bases and J shed 7 bases, with 11 bases lying between them. CDR3 residues: CATSDNPGGTQYF. CDR3 coding DNA: TGTGCCACCAGTGATAATCCAGGAGGGACCCAGTACTTC.

CDR3 loop: CASSLLVSGSNPEQFF. CDR3 nucleotide sequence: TGTGCCAGCAGCCTCCTCGTCAGCGGGTCAAATCCTGAGCAGTTCTTC. The chain uses TRBV28 and TRBJ2-1; TRBD2 is a possible D gene (6 bases). Deletions cut 6 bases from V and 9 bases from J, with 24 bases between. The CDR3 consists of 16 residues. CDR1 and CDR2 from the germline V gene are MDHEN and SYDVKM.

The rearrangement uses TRBV7-2 and TRBJ2-3; a weak D match, TRBD1 (5 bases). The CDR3 has 17 residues. V was trimmed by 4 bases and J by 3 bases, leaving 20 bases between them. Germline CDR1 reads SGHTA; CDR2 reads FQGNSA. The DNA for the CDR3 is TGTGCCAGCAGCTCACCCCCTGGACAATTGAGAACAGATACGCAGTATTTT. This gives the protein CASSSPPGQLRTDTQYF.

The CDR3 here is CASSQTGTGSYEQFF. The CDR3 DNA sequence: TGTGCCAGCAGCCAAACCGGGACAGGGTCTTATGAGCAGTTCTTC. This rearrangement joins TRBV7-3 to TRBJ2-1, with 9 bases fitting TRBD1. V trimming: 5 bases; J trimming: 8 bases; junction bases outside the gene matches: 10. Germline CDR1 SGHTA, CDR2 FQGTGA. This CDR3 is 15 amino acids long.

This clonotype was seen only a few times. The rearrangement links TRBV7-2 to TRBJ2-5, with D maybe TRBD1 (6 bases). The CDR3 contains 15 residues. The germline CDR1 and CDR2 sequences are SGHTA and FQGNSA. The ends were cut back, 5 bases at V and 5 bases at J, with 18 bases in the middle. CDR3: CASSRQTGLFETQYF. CDR3 DNA sequence: TGTGCCAGCAGCCGGCAAACAGGGTTGTTCGAGACCCAGTACTTC.

This clonotype came up many times. The rearrangement joins TRBV29-1 to TRBJ1-2; D gene unclear. This CDR3 is 13 amino acids long. In germline, CDR1 is SQVTM, CDR2 ANQGSEA. V lost 4 bases to trimming and J lost 6 bases, with 15 bases between them. CDR3: CSVGETVRDGYTF. CDR3 DNA sequence: TGCAGCGTTGGTGAGACTGTGAGGGATGGCTACACCTTC.

On this clonotype: A much larger clone sits a single nucleotide away, making a read error possible. The chain is built from TRBV7-9 and TRBJ2-4; possible D gene TRBD1, 5 bases. V lost 5 bases, J lost 13 bases, and 18 bases lay in between. This CDR3 spans 13 amino acids. The germline CDR1 and CDR2 sequences are SEHNR and FQNEAQ (reference sequence). In DNA, the CDR3 is TGTGCCAGCAGCCCCAAGGGGTACAATGAGCAGTACTTC. Amino acids: CASSPKGYNEQYF.

V is TRBV9 and J is TRBJ2-3; 9 nucleotides agree with TRBD2. The CDR3 is made up of 13 amino acids. J gave up 10 bases and V 1 base, and 4 bases lay outside the gene matches. The V gene's germline CDR1 is SGDLS and CDR2 YYNGEE. The CDR3 loop is CASSVSASGAQYF. The CDR3 nucleotides read TGTGCCAGCAGCGTAAGTGCTAGCGGGGCGCAGTATTTT.

This clonotype turned up a few times. V and J are TRBV6-5 and TRBJ1-4; the D is unclear. V was shortened by 8 bases and J by 8 bases, with 12 bases between the two germline ends. This CDR3 comprises 12 residues. Per the germline V gene, CDR1 is MNHEY and CDR2 is SVGAGI. The CDR3 sequence is CASGRVGEKLFF. CDR3 sequence (DNA): TGTGCCAGCGGAAGGGTTGGCGAAAAACTGTTTTTT.

The gene calls are TRBV4-1 and TRBJ1-2, with D perhaps matching TRBD1 (5 bases). The CDR3 consists of 16 residues. Trimming took off 0 bases at V and 7 bases at J, with 18 bases between the two ends. Germline V CDR1 and CDR2: MGHRA, YSYEKL. The DNA of the CDR3 is TGCGCCAGCAGCCAAGAGAAGCGGGGGGGGAGTAGTGGCTACACCTTC. It encodes CASSQEKRGGSSGYTF.

Regarding this clonotype: This may be a read error: a much more frequent sequence differs by one nucleotide. The chain combines TRBV7-2 with TRBJ2-1, with 10 positions matching TRBD2. The CDR3 contains 15 residues. Germline V CDR1 and CDR2: SGHTA, FQGNSA. The CDR3 loop reads CASGRTSGAYNGQFF. The CDR3 DNA sequence: TGTGCCAGCGGCAGGACTAGCGGCGCCTACAATGGGCAGTTCTTC.

This clonotype was detected once. This sequence joins TRBV14 and TRBJ2-5; 7 positions agree with TRBD1. Losses at the gene ends were 1 base for V and 1 base for J; bases not matched to a gene: 9. Per germline, CDR1 SGHDN and CDR2 FVKESK. The CDR3 is 17 amino acids. The CDR3 region has the DNA TGTGCCAGCAGCCAAGGAAGGTCAGGGGGTATCCAAGAGACCCAGTACTTC. Its protein is CASSQGRSGGIQETQYF.

The table lists this clonotype with many counts. The chain recombines TRBV3-1 with TRBJ1-4; D is unclear. Germline V gene sequence: CDR1 LGHDT, CDR2 YNNKEL (reference sequence). CDR3 length: 11 residues. V was shortened by 3 bases and J by 8 bases, with 4 bases between the two germline ends. The DNA for the CDR3 is TGTGCCAGCAGCCAGGACGAAAAACTGTTTTTT. It codes for CASSQDEKLFF.

The V gene is TRBV13, the J gene TRBJ2-1, with D possibly TRBD2 on 6 matching bases. The end of the DNA fits TRBJ2-7 better, so the J call may be wrong. The CDR3 totals 16 residues. Germline lookup yields CDR1 PRHDT and CDR2 FYEKMQ (reference sequence). The DNA of the CDR3 is TGTGCCAGCACCAACGCGGGGCTAAGCTCCTACAATGAGCAGTACTTC. Translation: CASTNAGLSSYNEQYF.

The chain carries TRBV29-1 and TRBJ2-5; no clear D gene. The V end lost 3 bases, the J end lost 5 bases, and 16 bases lay between the germline ends. Germline assignment: CDR1 SQVTM and CDR2 ANQGSEA. The CDR3 contains 14 residues. This CDR3 is CSVDRAVGSETQYF. The CDR3, as DNA: TGCAGCGTTGATCGGGCTGTGGGTTCGGAGACCCAGTACTTC.

V and J are TRBV5-1 and TRBJ2-1, with 8 bases identical to TRBD2. The V and J ends lost 4 bases and 6 bases, in that order; junction bases with no gene match: 9. The CDR3 extends over 15 amino acids. Germline values: CDR1 SGHRS, CDR2 YFSETQ. CDR3 sequence (DNA): TGCGCCAGCAGCCCGGTTACTAGCGGCTCCAATGAGCAGTTCTTC. Translated: CASSPVTSGSNEQFF.

This clonotype was counted many times. This chain joins TRBV7-9 and TRBJ2-7; 7 bases align to TRBD1. V lost 5 bases and J lost 0; bases outside the gene matches: 4. The CDR3 runs 14 residues. Germline lookup yields CDR1 SEHNR and CDR2 FQNEAQ (reference sequence). This chain's CDR3 is CASSGTGVSYEQYF. Here the CDR3 DNA reads TGTGCCAGCAGCGGAACAGGGGTCTCCTACGAGCAGTACTTC.

This chain connects TRBV7-9 to TRBJ1-1; a weak D match, TRBD1 (5 bases). The CDR3 sequence is 14 residues long. Trimming pared 3 bases from V and 5 bases from J, leaving 13 bases between. Germline CDR1 SEHNR, CDR2 FQNEAQ (reference sequence). CDR3 amino acids: CASSFREGSTEAFF. CDR3 in DNA: TGTGCCAGCAGCTTTAGAGAGGGGTCGACTGAAGCTTTCTTT. The whole variable domain, remainder taken from reference TRBV7-9 and TRBJ1-1, is DTGVSQNPRHKITKRGQNVTFRCDPISEHNRLYWYRQTLGQGPEFLTYFQNEAQLEKSRLLSDRFSAERPKGSFSTLEIQRTEQGDSAMYLCASSFREGSTEAFFGQGTRLTVV.

This clonotype was found a few times. The chain links TRBV5-1 to TRBJ2-7; the D call may be TRBD1 or TRBD2 (5 bases each). Per the germline V gene, CDR1 is SGHRS and CDR2 is YFSETQ. V was pared by 0 bases and J by 10 bases, with 17 bases between. The CDR3 extends over 14 amino acids. CDR3 sequence: CASSLGQPGGTQYF. The CDR3 DNA sequence: TGCGCCAGCAGCTTGGGACAGCCCGGAGGAACCCAGTACTTC.